A single sample is the source of the 12 T cell receptor beta chains below, sequenced in a study of CD8+ T cells in alopecia areata. In each case, RNA was isolated and then reverse transcribed into cDNA as the sequencing template. Sequenced by immunoSEQ multiplex PCR; TCRdb stores in-frame clones only, minus some. Here the sample spans just over 5,500 clones, 60% to 70% being singletons. Researchers gathered lesional scalp punch biopsies and peripheral blood from patients with alopecia areata. The sample here was skin, taken at week 0. These receptors were collected from a human donor with alopecia areata.

The rearrangement links TRBV19 to TRBJ2-5; possibly TRBD2 for D (6 bases). CDR1 and CDR2 (germline): LNHDA, SQIVND (reference sequence). Trimming cost V 4 bases and J 6 bases, with 15 bases left between them. The CDR3 covers 14 residues. CDR3 protein: CASSTAGLAQTQYF. The CDR3, as DNA: TGTGCCAGTAGTACGGCGGGTCTAGCGCAGACCCAGTACTTC.

This chain joins TRBV2 and TRBJ2-5; 11 bases fit TRBD2. The trim removed 8 bases at V and 4 bases at J, leaving 3 bases unmatched. The CDR3 is 13 residues long. Germline CDR1 SNHLY, CDR2 FYNNEI. Here the CDR3 reads CASRSGGAETQYF. CDR3 nucleotides: TGTGCCAGCCGTAGCGGGGGGGCAGAGACCCAGTACTTC.

The rearrangement joins TRBV7-3 to TRBJ2-3; weak D call: TRBD1 (6 bases). The CDR3 spans 15 residues. V was shortened by 5 bases and J by 0 bases, with 12 bases between the two germline ends. Germline V CDR1 and CDR2: SGHTA, FQGTGA. CDR3 protein: CASSNYRASTDTQYF. DNA for the CDR3: TGTGCCAGCAGCAATTACAGGGCTAGCACAGATACGCAGTATTTT.

This clone was detected only a few times. This chain connects TRBV11-3 to TRBJ1-1, with a tentative D call TRBD1 (6 bases). Trimming took 8 bases from V and 3 from J, leaving 16 bases between them. Germline V lookup: CDR1 SGHNT, CDR2 YENEEA. The CDR3 covers 14 residues. The CDR3 coding sequence is TGTGCCAGCGCCCCGGGGGGGCGCGACACTGAAGCTTTCTTT. It codes for CASAPGGRDTEAFF.

This clone was observed a few times. The J gene is TRBJ1-2, the V gene TRBV2; 9 bases are a match to TRBD1. The CDR3 is 16 residues long. Germline values: CDR1 SNHLY, CDR2 FYNNEI. V lost 3 bases, J lost 4 bases, and 9 bases stayed unmatched. DNA for the CDR3: TGTGCCAGCAGTGATTTGTGGGACAGGGCTCCCTATGGCTACACCTTC. As protein: CASSDLWDRAPYGYTF.

The CDR3 region is CASSLTPGRTGTQYF. CDR3 DNA sequence: TGCGCCAGCAGCTTGACCCCGGGTCGGACGGGGACCCAGTACTTC. The V call is TRBV5-1, the J call TRBJ2-5, with unresolved D. The CDR3 is 15 residues long. Trimming left V 1 base short and J 7 bases short, with 17 bases between. CDR1 and CDR2 (germline): SGHRS, YFSETQ.

The chain couples TRBV5-5 to TRBJ1-6; D may be TRBD1 (5 bases). The germline gives CDR1 SGHKS, CDR2 YYEKEE (reference sequence). This CDR3 contains 17 residues. V shed 4 bases and J shed 9 bases, with 23 bases lying between them. The CDR3, as DNA: TGTGCCAGCAGCGGACGTCACGGGGCAGGGCCGACTTCACCCCTCCACTTT. It codes for CASSGRHGAGPTSPLHF. The complete variable domain, with remaining parts taken from reference TRBV5-5 and TRBJ1-6, reads DAGVTQSPTHLIKTRGQQVTLRCSPISGHKSVSWYQQVLGQGPQFIFQYYEKEERGRGNFPDRFSARQFPNYSSELNVNALLLGDSALYLCASSGRHGAGPTSPLHFGNGTRLTVT.

This chain joins TRBV5-1 and TRBJ1-2; D ambiguous. Trimming took 2 bases from V and 6 from J, leaving 17 bases between them. CDR1 SGHRS and CDR2 YFSETQ come from the germline V gene. The CDR3 totals 15 residues. Here the CDR3 DNA reads TGCGCCAGCAGCTTTAGAGGGTATCCCGGCGATGGCTACACCTTC. It yields the protein CASSFRGYPGDGYTF.

This chain joins TRBV28 and TRBJ1-6; D unclear. Trimming pared 8 bases from V and 7 bases from J, leaving 24 bases between. In germline, CDR1 is MDHEN, CDR2 SYDVKM. The CDR3 runs to 17 residues. The DNA for the CDR3 is TGTGCCAGCTCATCGGGAGGGATGACTTACAAGAATTCACCCCTCCACTTT. It translates to CASSSGGMTYKNSPLHF.

This sequence joins TRBV10-1 and TRBJ2-7; D is possibly TRBD1 (5 bases). The CDR3 spans 15 residues. Germline assignment: CDR1 WNHNN and CDR2 SYGVQD (reference sequence). V dropped 10 bases and J dropped 1 base, with 20 bases sitting between them. CDR3 loop: CAKPNLWQGSYEQYF. The CDR3 DNA reads TGCGCCAAGCCCAACCTATGGCAGGGTTCCTACGAGCAGTACTTC.

This clone was counted only a few times. This sequence joins TRBV2 and TRBJ1-5; no clear D gene. This CDR3 region has 16 residues. Per the germline V gene, CDR1 is SNHLY and CDR2 is FYNNEI. Trimming removed 4 bases from V and 6 bases from J, with 19 bases in between. The CDR3 here is CASSAQEGRRRQPQHF. The CDR3 nucleotides read TGTGCCAGCAGTGCCCAAGAGGGCAGGCGACGTCAGCCCCAGCATTTT.

Written as DNA, the CDR3 is TGTGCCAGCAGTAGGTCAGGGGAAGAGACCCAGTACTTC. Encoded protein: CASSRSGEETQYF. The chain uses TRBV28 and TRBJ2-5; tentatively, D is TRBD1 (6 bases). Germline V gives CDR1 MDHEN, CDR2 SYDVKM. Deletions cut 5 bases from V and 3 bases from J, with 10 bases between. The CDR3 extends over 13 amino acids. Combining the CDR3 with reference TRBV28 and TRBJ2-5 gives the whole variable domain DVKVTQSSRYLVKRTGEKVFLECVQDMDHENMFWYRQDPGLGLRLIYFSYDVKMKEKGDIPEGYSVSREKKERFSLILESASTNQTSMYLCASSRSGEETQYFGPGTRLLVL.